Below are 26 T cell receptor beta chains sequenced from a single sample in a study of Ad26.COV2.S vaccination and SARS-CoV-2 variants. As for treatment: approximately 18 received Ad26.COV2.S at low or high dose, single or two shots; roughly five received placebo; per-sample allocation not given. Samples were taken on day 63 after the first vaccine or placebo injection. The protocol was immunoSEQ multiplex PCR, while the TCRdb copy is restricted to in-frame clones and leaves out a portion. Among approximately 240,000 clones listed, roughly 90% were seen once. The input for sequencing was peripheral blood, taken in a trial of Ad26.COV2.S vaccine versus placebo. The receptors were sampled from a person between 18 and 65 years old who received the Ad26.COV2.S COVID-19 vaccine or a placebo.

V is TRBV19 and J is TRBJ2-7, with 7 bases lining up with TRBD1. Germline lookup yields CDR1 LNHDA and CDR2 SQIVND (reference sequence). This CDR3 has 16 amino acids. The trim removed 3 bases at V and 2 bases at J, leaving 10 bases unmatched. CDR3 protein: CASSIGPGGATYEQYF. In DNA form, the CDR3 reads TGTGCCAGTAGTATCGGCCCAGGGGGAGCCACCTACGAGCAGTACTTC. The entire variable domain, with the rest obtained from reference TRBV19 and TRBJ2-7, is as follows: DGGITQSPKYLFRKEGQNVTLSCEQNLNHDAMYWYRQDPGQGLRLIYYSQIVNDFQKGDIAEGYSVSREKKESFPLTVTSAQKNPTAFYLCASSIGPGGATYEQYFGPGTRLTVT.

The CDR3 bases are TGTGCCAGCAGCGTAGTGGGGGATACTGAAGCTTTCTTT. Amino acid sequence: CASSVVGDTEAFF. The chain links TRBV9 to TRBJ1-1, with a possible D match to TRBD1 (5 bases). Trimming removed 0 bases at V and 5 bases at J, with 8 bases between. The CDR3 covers 13 residues. The germline V gene has CDR1 SGDLS and CDR2 YYNGEE.

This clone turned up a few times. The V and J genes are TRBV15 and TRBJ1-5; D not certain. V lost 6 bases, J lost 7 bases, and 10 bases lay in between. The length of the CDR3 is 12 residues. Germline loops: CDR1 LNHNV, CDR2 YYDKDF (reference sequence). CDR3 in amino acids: CATRGPQQPQHF. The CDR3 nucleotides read TGTGCCACCAGGGGTCCACAGCAGCCCCAGCATTTT. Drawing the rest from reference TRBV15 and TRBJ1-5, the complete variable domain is DAMVIQNPRYQVTQFGKPVTLSCSQTLNHNVMYWYQQKSSQAPKLLFHYYDKDFNNEADTPDNFQSRRPNTSFCFLDIRSPGLGDTAMYLCATRGPQQPQHFGDGTRLSIL.

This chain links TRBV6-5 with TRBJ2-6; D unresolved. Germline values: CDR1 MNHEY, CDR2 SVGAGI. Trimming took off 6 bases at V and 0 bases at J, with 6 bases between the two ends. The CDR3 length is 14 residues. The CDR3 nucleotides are TGTGCCAGCAGCTTAGGCTCTGGGGCCAACGTCCTGACTTTC. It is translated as CASSLGSGANVLTF.

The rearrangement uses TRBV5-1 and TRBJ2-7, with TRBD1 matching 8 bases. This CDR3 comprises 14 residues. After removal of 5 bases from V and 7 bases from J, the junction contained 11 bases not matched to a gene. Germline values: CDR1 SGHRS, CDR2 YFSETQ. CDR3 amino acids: CASRTGATWGEQYF. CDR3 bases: TGCGCCAGCAGGACAGGGGCCACCTGGGGGGAGCAGTACTTC.

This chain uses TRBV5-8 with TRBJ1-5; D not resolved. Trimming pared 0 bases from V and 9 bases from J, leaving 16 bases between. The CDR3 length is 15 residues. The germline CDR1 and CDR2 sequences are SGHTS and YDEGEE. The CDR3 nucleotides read TGTGCCAGCAGCTTGGAGGTCAGCCCCGCATGGCCCCAGCATTTT. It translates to CASSLEVSPAWPQHF.

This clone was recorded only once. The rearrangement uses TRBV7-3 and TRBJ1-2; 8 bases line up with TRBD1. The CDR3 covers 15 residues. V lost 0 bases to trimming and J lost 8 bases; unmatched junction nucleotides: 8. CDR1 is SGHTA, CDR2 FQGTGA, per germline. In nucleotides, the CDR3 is TGTGCCAGCAGCTTAACGAACCAGGGGGCGCGGGGCTACACCTTC. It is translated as CASSLTNQGARGYTF.

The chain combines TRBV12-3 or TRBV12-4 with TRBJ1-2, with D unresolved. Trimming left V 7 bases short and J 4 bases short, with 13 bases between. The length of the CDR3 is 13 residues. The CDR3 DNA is TGTGCCAGCACCGGCCCTTTTTCCTATGGCTACACCTTC. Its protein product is CASTGPFSYGYTF.

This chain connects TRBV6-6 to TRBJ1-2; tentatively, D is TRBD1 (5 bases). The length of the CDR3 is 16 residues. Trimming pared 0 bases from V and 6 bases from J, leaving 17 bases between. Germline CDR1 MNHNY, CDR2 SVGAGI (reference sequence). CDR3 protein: CASSYSKTGTSHGYTF. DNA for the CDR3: TGTGCCAGCAGTTACTCGAAAACAGGAACCAGCCATGGCTACACCTTC.

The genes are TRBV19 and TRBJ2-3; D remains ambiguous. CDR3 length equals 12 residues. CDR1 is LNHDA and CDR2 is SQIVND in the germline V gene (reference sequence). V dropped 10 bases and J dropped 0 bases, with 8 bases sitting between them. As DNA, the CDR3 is TGTGCCACCACCGGGAGCACAGATACGCAGTATTTT. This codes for CATTGSTDTQYF.

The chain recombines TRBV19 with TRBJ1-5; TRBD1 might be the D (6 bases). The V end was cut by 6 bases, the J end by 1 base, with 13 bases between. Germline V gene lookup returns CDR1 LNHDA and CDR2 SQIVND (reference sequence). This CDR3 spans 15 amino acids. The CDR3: CASRGEGGSNQPQHF. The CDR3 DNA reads TGTGCCAGTAGAGGGGAGGGGGGGAGCAATCAGCCCCAGCATTTT.

This CDR3 reads CASSQAAGGPYEQYF. DNA of the CDR3: TGTGCCAGCAGCCAAGCGGCCGGGGGCCCCTACGAGCAGTACTTC. The chain carries TRBV14 and TRBJ2-7; either TRBD1 or TRBD2 may fit D (6 bases each). Deletions cut 1 base from V and 2 bases from J, with 12 bases between. The CDR3 length is 15 residues. Looked up from germline, CDR1 is SGHDN and CDR2 is FVKESK.

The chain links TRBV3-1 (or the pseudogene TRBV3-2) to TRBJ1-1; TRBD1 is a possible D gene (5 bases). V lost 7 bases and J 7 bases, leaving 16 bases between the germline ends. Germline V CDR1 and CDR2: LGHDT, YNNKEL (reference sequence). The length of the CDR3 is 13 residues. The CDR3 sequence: CASTSDSRVEAFF. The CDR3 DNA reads TGTGCCAGCACCTCCGACAGCAGAGTTGAAGCTTTCTTT.

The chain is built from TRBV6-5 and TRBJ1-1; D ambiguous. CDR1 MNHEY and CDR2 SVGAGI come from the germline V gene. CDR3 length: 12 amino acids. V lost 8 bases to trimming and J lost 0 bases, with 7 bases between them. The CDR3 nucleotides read TGTGCCAGCCTCACAGTGAACACTGAAGCTTTCTTT. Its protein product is CASLTVNTEAFF.

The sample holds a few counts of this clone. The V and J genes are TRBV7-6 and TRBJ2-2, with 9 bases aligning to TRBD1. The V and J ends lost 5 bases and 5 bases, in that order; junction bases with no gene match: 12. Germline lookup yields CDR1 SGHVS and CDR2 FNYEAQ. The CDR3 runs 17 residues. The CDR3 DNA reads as TGTGCCAGCAGCCAGTTAACAGGGGGCCCACGAACCGGGGAGCTGTTTTTT. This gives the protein CASSQLTGGPRTGELFF.

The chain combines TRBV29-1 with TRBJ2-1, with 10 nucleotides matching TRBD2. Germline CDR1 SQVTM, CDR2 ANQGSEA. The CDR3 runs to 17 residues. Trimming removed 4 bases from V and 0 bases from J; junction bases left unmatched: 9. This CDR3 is CSVALAGAPRSYNEQFF. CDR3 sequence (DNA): TGCAGCGTTGCCCTAGCGGGGGCCCCACGCTCCTACAATGAGCAGTTCTTC.

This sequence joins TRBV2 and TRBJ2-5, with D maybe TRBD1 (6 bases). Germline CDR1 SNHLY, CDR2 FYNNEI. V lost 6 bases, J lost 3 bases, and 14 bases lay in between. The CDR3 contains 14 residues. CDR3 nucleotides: TGTGCCAGCAGCGACAGGACCGGGAAAGAGACCCAGTACTTC. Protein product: CASSDRTGKETQYF.

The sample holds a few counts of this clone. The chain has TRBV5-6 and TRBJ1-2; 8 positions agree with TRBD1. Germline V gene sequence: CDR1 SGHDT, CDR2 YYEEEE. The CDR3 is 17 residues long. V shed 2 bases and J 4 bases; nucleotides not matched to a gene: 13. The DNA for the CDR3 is TGTGCCAGCAGCTTAGGACAGGGAGGAGGAGGATCCTATGGCTACACCTTC. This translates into CASSLGQGGGGSYGYTF.

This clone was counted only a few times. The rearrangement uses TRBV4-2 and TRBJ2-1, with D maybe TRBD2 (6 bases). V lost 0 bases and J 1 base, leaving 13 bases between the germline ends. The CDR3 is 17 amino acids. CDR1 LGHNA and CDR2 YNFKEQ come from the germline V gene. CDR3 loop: CASSQDRGGVSYNEQFF. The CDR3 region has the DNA TGTGCCAGCAGCCAAGATCGGGGCGGGGTATCCTACAATGAGCAGTTCTTC.

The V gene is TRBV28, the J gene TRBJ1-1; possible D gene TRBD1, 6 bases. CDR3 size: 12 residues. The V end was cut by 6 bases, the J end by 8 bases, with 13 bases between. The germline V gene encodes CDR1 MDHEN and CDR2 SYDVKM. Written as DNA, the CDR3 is TGTGCCAGCAGCTATGGACAGTTCGAAGCTTTCTTT. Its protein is CASSYGQFEAFF. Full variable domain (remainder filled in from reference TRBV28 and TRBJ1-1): DVKVTQSSRYLVKRTGEKVFLECVQDMDHENMFWYRQDPGLGLRLIYFSYDVKMKEKGDIPEGYSVSREKKERFSLILESASTNQTSMYLCASSYGQFEAFFGQGTRLTVV.

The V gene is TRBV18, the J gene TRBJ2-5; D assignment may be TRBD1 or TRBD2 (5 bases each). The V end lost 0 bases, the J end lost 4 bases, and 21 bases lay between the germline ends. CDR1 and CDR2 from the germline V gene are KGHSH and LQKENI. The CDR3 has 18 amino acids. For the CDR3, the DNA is TGTGCCAGCTCACCACCGAAGGCCGGGGACGCCCAGAGAGAGACCCAGTACTTC. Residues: CASSPPKAGDAQRETQYF.

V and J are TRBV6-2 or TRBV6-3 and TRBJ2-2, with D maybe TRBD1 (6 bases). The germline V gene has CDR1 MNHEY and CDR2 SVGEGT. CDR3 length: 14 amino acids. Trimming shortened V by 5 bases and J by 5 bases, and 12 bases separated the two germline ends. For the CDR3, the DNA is TGTGCCAGCAGTCCACTGGGGGCGACCGGGGAGCTGTTTTTT. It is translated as CASSPLGATGELFF.

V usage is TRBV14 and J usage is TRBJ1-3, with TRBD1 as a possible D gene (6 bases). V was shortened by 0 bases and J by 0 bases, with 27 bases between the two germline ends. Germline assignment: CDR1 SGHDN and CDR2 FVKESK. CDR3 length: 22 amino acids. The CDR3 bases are TGTGCCAGCAGCCAAGATTGGTCGGGGGCAGCTCCACTCCCTTACTCTGGAAACACCATATATTTT. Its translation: CASSQDWSGAAPLPYSGNTIYF.

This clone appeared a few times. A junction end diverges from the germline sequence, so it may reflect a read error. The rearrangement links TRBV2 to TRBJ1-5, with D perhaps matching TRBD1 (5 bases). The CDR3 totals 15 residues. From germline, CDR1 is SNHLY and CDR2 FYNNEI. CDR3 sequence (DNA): TGTGCCAGCAGCGAAGTACAGGTTAGCAATCAGCCCCAGCATTTT. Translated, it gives CASSEVQVSNQPQHF.

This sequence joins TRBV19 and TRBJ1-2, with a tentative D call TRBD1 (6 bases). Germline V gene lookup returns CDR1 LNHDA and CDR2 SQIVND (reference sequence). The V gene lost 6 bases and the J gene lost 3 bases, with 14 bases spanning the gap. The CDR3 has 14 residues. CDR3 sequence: CASRGAGEHYGYTF. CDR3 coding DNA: TGTGCCAGTAGGGGGGCAGGGGAGCACTATGGCTACACCTTC.

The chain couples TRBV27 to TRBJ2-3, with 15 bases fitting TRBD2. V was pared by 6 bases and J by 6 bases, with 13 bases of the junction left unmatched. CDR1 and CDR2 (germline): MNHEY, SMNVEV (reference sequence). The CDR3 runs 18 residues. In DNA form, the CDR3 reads TGTGCCAGCAGCAGCTCTACCGGGACTAGCGGGAGGTGGGATACGCAGTATTTT. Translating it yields CASSSSTGTSGRWDTQYF.